Described below is a single T cell receptor (beta chain) sequence and its context. Its target is unknown. This specimen comes from a study of T cell responses to AZD1222 COVID-19 vaccine. Overall study findings and caveats: CD4 TCRs associated with vaccination spanned spike, dominating at 160-218 and 743-854. Donors, mostly white British, included more females; clonal diversity was possibly underestimated. Reportedly, close to half of spike-specific TCRs are directed against unmutated variant regions. In all cases, repertoires were sampled only after the peak T cell response.

Clones were read by immunoSEQ multiplex PCR, and TCRdb kept only the in-frame ones, dropping some. The sample contains about 79,000 clones, just over 90% of which appear only once. The V gene lost 5 bases and the J gene lost 0 bases, with 17 bases spanning the gap. CDR3 length: 16 residues. Germline CDR1 SGHNT, CDR2 YENEEA. V usage is TRBV11-3 and J usage is TRBJ2-7; D may match TRBD1 or TRBD2 (5 bases each). The sequence was collected from an adult in good health. The sequenced sample was peripheral blood, obtained on day 0 of MenACWY control vaccination. The CDR3 sequence: CASSLGAASDSYEQYF. The DNA for the CDR3 is TGTGCCAGCAGCCTCGGGGCGGCTTCCGACTCCTACGAGCAGTACTTC.